This TCR beta chain was recovered during a study of cytomegalovirus exposure and HLA in healthy donors. The overall study: HLA-typed donors were the source of some 85 million unique TCRs, which an early data release held. The study, taken as a whole, reports: There was a cluster of highly shared sequence variants that was likely a sequencing artifact.

A note on this clone: Its target is unknown.

At the time of sampling, donors were nominally healthy, though unrecorded immune exposures were likely. J lost 5 bases, V lost 4 bases, and 12 bases had no gene match. From germline, CDR1 is MGHRA and CDR2 YSYEKL. The CDR3 runs to 16 residues. The PCR ran on 60 Vbeta and 13 Jbeta primers. The repertoire was sequenced with immunoSEQ multiplex PCR; TCRdb's copy has only in-frame clones and lacks some. This sample has some 130,000 clones; about three quarters occur once, and the top ten carry over 2%. The J gene is TRBJ2-7, the V gene TRBV4-1, with TRBD1 matching 9 bases. The clonotype originates from a woman aged 60-75 years in good health and CMV-seropositive. Sequencing was performed on PBMCs. CDR3 region: CASSPRGGTGYDEQYF. The CDR3 DNA reads as TGCGCCAGCAGCCCGAGGGGTGGGACAGGGTACGACGAGCAGTACTTC.